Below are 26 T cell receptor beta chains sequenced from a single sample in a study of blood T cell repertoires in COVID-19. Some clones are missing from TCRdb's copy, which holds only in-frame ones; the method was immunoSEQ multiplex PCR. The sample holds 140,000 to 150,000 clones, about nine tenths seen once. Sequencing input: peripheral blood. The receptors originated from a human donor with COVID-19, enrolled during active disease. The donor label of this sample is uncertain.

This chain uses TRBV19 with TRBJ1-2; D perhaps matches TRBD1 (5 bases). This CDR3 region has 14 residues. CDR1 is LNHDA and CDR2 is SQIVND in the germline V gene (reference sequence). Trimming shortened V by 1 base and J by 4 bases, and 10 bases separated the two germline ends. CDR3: CASSIGTGSYGYTF. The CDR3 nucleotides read TGTGCCAGTAGTATAGGTACAGGTAGCTATGGCTACACCTTC.

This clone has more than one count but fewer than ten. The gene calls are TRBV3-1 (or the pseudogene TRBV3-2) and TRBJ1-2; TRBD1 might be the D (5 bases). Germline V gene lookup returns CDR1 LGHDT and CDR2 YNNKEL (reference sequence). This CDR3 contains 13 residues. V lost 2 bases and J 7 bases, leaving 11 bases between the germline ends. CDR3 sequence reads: CASSQMGPGGYTF. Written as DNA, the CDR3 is TGTGCCAGCAGCCAAATGGGGCCGGGTGGCTACACCTTC.

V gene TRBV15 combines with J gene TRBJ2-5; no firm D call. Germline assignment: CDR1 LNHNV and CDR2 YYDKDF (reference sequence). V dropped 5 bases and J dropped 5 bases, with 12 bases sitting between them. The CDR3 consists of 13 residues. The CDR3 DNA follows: TGTGCCACCAGCGCAAGGCCCGGGGAGACCCAGTACTTC. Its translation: CATSARPGETQYF.

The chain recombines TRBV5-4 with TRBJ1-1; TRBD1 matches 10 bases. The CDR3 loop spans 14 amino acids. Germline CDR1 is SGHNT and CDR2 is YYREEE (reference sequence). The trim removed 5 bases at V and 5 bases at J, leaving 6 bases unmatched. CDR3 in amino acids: CASRADRGHTEAFF. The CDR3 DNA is TGTGCCAGCAGAGCCGACAGGGGGCATACTGAAGCTTTCTTT.

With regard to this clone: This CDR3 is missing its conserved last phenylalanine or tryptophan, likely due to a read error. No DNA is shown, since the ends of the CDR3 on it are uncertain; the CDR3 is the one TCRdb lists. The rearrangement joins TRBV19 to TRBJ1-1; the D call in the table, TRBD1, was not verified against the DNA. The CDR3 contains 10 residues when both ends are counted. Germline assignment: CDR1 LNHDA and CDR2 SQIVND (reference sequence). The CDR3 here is CASSLPQGMR.

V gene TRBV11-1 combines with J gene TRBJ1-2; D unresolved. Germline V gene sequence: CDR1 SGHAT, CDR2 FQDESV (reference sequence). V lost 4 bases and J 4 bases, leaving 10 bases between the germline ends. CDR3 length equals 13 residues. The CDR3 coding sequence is TGTGCCAGCAGCTCCGGGGTCAGCTATGGCTACACCTTC. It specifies CASSSGVSYGYTF.

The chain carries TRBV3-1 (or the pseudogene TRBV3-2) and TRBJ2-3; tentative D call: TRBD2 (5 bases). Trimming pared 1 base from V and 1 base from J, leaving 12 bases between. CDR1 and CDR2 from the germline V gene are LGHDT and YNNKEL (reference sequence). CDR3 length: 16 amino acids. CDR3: CASSQAFSAGTDTQYF. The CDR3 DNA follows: TGTGCCAGCAGCCAAGCTTTTAGCGCGGGCACAGATACGCAGTATTTT.

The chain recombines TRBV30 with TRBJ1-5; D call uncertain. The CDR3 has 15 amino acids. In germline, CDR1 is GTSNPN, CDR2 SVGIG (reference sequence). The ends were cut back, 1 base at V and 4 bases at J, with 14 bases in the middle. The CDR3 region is CAWSGAPALNQPQHF. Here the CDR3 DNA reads TGTGCCTGGAGTGGGGCCCCAGCACTTAATCAGCCCCAGCATTTT.

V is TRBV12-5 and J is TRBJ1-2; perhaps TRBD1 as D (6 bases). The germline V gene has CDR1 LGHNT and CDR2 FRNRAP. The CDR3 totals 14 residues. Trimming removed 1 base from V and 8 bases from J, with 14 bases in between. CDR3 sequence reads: CASGLGTGLSGYTF. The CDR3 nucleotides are TGTGCTAGTGGTTTGGGAACAGGGTTAAGCGGCTACACCTTC.

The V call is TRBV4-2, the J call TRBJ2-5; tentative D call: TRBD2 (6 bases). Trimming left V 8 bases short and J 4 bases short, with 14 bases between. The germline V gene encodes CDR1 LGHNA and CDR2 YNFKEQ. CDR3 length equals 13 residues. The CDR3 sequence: CASGPGRRETQYF. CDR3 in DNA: TGTGCCAGCGGTCCGGGGAGGAGAGAGACCCAGTACTTC.

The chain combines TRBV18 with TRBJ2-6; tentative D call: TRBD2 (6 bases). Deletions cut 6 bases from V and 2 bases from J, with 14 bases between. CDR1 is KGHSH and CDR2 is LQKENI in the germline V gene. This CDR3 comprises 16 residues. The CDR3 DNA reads TGTGCCAGCTCCCCCAATGGAGGGGCTGGGGCCAACGTCCTGACTTTC. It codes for CASSPNGGAGANVLTF.

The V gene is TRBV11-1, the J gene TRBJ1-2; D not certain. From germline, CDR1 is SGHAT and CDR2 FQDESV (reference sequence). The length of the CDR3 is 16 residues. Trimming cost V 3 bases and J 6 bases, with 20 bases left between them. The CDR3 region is CASSFGLGEPGDGYTF. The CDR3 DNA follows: TGTGCCAGCAGCTTTGGTCTCGGGGAGCCTGGGGATGGCTACACCTTC. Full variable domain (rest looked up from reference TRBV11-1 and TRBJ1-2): EAEVAQSPRYKITEKSQAVAFWCDPISGHATLYWYRQILGQGPELLVQFQDESVVDDSQLPKDRFSAERLKGVDSTLKIQPAELGDSAMYLCASSFGLGEPGDGYTFGSGTRLTVV.

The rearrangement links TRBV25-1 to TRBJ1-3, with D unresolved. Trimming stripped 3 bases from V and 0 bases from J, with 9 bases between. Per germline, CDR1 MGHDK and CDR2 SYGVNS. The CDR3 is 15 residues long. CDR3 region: CASSDAGSSGNTIYF. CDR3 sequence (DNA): TGTGCCAGCAGTGACGCGGGCAGCTCTGGAAACACCATATATTTT.

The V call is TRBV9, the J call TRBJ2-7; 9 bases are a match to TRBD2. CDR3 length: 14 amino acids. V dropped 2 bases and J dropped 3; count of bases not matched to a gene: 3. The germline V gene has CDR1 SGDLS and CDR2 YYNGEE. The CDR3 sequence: CASSVSGGNYEQYF. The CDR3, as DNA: TGTGCCAGCAGCGTTAGCGGGGGCAACTACGAGCAGTACTTC.

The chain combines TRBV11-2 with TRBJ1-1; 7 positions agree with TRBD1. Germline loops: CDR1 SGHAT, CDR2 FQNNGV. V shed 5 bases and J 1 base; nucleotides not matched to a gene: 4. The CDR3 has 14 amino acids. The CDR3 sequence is CASSVDRENTEAFF. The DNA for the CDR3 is TGTGCCAGCAGCGTCGACAGGGAGAACACTGAAGCTTTCTTT.

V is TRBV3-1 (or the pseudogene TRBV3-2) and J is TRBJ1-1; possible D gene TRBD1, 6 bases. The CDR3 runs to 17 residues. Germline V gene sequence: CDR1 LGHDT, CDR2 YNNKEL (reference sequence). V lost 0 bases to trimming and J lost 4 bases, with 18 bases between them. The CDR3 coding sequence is TGTGCCAGCAGCCAAGATCTTAACAGGGAGAAGGTCACTGAAGCTTTCTTT. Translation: CASSQDLNREKVTEAFF.

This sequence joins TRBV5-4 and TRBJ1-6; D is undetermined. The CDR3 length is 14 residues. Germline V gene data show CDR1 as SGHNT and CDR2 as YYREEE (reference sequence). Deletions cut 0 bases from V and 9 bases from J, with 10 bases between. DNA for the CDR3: TGTGCCAGCAGCTTGGTCGGGAGTGGTTCACCCCTCCACTTT. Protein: CASSLVGSGSPLHF.

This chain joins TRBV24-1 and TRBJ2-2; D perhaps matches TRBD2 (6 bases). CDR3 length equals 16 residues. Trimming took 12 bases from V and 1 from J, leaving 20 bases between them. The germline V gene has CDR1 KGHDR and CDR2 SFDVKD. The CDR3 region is CAAESAWRGNTGELFF. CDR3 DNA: TGTGCCGCCGAAAGCGCCTGGCGGGGGAACACCGGGGAGCTGTTTTTT.

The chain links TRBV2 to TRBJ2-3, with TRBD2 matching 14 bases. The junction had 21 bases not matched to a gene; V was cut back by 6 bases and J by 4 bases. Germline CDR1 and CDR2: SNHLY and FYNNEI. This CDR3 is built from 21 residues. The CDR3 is CASSDLGLAGGPRRVADTQYF. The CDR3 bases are TGTGCCAGCAGCGACCTTGGACTAGCGGGGGGCCCTCGCCGAGTGGCAGATACGCAGTATTTT.

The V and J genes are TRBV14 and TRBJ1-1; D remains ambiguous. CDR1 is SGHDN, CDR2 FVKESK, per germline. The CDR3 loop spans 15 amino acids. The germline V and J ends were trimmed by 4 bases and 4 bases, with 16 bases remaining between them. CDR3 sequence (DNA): TGTGCCAGCAGCCCCCGGGTCATGGTAGGCACTGAAGCTTTCTTT. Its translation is CASSPRVMVGTEAFF. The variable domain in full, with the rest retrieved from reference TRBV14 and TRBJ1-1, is EAGVTQFPSHSVIEKGQTVTLRCDPISGHDNLYWYRRVMGKEIKFLLHFVKESKQDESGMPNNRFLAERTGGTYSTLKVQPAELEDSGVYFCASSPRVMVGTEAFFGQGTRLTVV.

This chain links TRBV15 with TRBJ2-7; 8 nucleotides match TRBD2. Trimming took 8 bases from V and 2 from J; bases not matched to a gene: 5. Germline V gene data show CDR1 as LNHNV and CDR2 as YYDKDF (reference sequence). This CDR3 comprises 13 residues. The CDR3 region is CATGLSGAYEQYF. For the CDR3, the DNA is TGTGCCACCGGGCTTAGCGGGGCCTACGAGCAGTACTTC.

The CDR3, as DNA: TGTGCCAGCAGCCAAAGGGGGACAGGGACTGGAAACACCATATATTTT. Protein: CASSQRGTGTGNTIYF. The chain employs TRBV7-3 and TRBJ1-3, with 9 bases fitting TRBD1. The CDR3 contains 16 residues. V shed 5 bases and J 2 bases; nucleotides not matched to a gene: 7. The V gene's germline CDR1 is SGHTA and CDR2 FQGTGA.

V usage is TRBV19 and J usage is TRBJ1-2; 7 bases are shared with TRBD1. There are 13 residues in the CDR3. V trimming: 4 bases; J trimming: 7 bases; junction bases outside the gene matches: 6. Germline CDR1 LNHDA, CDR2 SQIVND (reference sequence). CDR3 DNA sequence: TGTGCCAGTAGTACGAACAGGGGACTTGGCTACACCTTC. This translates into CASSTNRGLGYTF.

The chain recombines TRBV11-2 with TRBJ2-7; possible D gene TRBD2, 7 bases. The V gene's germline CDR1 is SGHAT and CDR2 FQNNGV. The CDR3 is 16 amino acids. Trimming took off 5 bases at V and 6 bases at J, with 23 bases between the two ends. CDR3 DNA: TGTGCCAGCAGCGCCCCGGGGGGCCAACCCCAGGCCGAGCAGTACTTC. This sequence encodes CASSAPGGQPQAEQYF.

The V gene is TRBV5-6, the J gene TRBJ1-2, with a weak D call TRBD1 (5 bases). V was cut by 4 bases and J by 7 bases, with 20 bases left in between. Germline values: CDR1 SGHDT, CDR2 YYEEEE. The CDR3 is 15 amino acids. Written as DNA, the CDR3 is TGTGCCAGCAGCGTCGGGGGGTGGCCTCGGGGTGGCTACACCTTC. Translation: CASSVGGWPRGGYTF.

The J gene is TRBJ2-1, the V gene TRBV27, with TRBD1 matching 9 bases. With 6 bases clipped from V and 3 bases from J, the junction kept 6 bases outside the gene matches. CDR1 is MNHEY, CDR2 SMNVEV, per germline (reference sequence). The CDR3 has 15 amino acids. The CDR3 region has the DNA TGTGCCAGCAGCACGGGACAGGGTGGCTACAATGAGCAGTTCTTC. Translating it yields CASSTGQGGYNEQFF.